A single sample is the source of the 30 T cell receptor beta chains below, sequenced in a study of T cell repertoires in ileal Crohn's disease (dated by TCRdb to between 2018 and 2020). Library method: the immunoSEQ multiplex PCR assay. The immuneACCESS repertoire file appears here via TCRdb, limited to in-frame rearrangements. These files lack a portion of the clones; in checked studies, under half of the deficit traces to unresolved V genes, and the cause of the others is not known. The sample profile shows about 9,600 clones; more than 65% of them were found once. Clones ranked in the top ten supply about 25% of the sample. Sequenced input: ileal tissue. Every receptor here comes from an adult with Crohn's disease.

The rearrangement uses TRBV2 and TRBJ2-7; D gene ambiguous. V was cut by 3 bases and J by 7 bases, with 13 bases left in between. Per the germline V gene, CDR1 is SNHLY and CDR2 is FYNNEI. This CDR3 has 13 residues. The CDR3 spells CASSDDSTGEQYF. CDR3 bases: TGTGCCAGCAGTGATGATTCGACTGGTGAGCAGTACTTC.

This CDR3 is CASSLDIATYNEQFF. The CDR3 nucleotides are TGCGCCAGCAGCCTAGACATAGCGACCTACAATGAGCAGTTCTTC. The J gene is TRBJ2-1, the V gene TRBV5-1, with D possibly TRBD2 on 5 matching bases. The CDR3 has 15 amino acids. V shed 4 bases and J shed 2 bases, with 13 bases lying between them. Germline V gene sequence: CDR1 SGHRS, CDR2 YFSETQ.

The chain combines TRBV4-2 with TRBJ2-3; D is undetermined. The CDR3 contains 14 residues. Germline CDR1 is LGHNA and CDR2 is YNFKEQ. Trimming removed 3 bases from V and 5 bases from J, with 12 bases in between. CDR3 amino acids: CASSQVQAGDTQYF. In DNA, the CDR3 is TGTGCCAGCAGCCAGGTCCAAGCAGGAGATACGCAGTATTTT.

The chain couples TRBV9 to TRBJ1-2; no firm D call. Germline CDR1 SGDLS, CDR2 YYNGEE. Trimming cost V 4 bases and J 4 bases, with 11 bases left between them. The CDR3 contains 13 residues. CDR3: CASSRGLSYGYTF. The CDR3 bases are TGTGCCAGCAGCCGAGGCCTCAGCTATGGCTACACCTTC.

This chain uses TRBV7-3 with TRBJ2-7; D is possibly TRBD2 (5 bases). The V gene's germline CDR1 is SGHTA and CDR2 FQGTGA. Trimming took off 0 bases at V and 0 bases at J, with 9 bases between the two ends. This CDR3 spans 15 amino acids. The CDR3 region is CASSLTGGSSYEQYF. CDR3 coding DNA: TGTGCCAGCAGCTTAACGGGTGGGAGCTCCTACGAGCAGTACTTC.

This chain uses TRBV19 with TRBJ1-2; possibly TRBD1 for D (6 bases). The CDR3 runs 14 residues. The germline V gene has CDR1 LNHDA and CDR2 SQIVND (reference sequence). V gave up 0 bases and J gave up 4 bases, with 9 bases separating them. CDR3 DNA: TGTGCCAGTAGTATAGACAGGGGTTCCTATGGCTACACCTTC. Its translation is CASSIDRGSYGYTF.

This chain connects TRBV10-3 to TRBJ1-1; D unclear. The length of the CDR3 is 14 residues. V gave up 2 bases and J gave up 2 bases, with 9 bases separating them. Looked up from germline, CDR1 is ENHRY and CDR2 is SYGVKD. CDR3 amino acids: CAISESGGNTEAFF. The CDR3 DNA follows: TGTGCCATCAGTGAGAGTGGCGGAAACACTGAAGCTTTCTTT.

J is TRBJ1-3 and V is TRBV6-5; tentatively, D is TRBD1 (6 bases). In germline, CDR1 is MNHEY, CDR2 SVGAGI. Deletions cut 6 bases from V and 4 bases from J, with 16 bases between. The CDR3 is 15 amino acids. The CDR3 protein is CASRQQGKVGNTIYF. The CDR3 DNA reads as TGTGCCAGCAGACAACAGGGAAAGGTCGGAAACACCATATATTTT.

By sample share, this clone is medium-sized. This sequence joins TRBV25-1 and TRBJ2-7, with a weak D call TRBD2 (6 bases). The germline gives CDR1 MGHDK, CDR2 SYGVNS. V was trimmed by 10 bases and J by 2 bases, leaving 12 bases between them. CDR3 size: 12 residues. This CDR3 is CAIGTGTYEQYF. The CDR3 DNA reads TGTGCCATTGGGACTGGTACCTACGAGCAGTACTTC.

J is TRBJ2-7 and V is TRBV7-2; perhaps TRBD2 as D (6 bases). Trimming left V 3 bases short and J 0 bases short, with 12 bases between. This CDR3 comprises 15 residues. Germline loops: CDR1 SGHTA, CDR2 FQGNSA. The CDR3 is CASSLRGLNSYEQYF. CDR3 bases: TGTGCCAGCAGCTTGCGGGGACTGAACTCCTACGAGCAGTACTTC.

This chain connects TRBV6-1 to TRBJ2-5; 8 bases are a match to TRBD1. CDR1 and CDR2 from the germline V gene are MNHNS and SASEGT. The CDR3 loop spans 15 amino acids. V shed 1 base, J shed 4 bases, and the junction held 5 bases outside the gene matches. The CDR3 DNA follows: TGTGCCAGCAGTGAAGGTTTCCAGGGGGCAGAGACCCAGTACTTC. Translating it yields CASSEGFQGAETQYF.

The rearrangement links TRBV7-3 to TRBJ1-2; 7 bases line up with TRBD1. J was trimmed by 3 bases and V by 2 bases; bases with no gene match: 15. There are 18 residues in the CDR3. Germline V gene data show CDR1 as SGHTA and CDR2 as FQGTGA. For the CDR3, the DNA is TGTGCCAGCAGCTTAGGACGGAACAGGGGAGTTAGGTACTATGGCTACACCTTC. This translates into CASSLGRNRGVRYYGYTF.

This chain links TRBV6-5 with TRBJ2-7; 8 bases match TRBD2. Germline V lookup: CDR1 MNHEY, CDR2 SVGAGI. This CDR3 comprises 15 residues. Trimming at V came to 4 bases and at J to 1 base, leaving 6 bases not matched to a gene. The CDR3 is CASSSLLAGSYEQYF. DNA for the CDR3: TGTGCCAGCAGTTCTCTCTTAGCGGGGTCCTACGAGCAGTACTTC.

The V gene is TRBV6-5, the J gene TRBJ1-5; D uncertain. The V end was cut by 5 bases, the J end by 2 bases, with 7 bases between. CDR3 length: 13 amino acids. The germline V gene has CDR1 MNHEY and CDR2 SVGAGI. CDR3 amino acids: CASSTEGNQPQHF. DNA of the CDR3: TGTGCCAGCAGTACCGAGGGCAATCAGCCCCAGCATTTT.

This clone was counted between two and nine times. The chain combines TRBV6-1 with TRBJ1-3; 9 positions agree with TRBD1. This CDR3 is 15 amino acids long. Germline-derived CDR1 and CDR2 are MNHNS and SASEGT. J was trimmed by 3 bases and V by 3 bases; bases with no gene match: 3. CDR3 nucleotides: TGTGCCAGCAGTGACCCGACAGGGGGTGGAAACACCATATATTTT. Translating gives CASSDPTGGGNTIYF.

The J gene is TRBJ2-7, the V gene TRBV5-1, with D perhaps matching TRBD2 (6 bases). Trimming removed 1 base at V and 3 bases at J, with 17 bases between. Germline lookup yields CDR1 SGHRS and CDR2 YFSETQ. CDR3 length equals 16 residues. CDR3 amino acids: CASSLRSASEGYEQYF. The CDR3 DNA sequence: TGCGCCAGCAGCTTGAGGTCCGCTAGCGAGGGCTACGAGCAGTACTTC. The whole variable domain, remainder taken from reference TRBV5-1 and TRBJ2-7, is KAGVTQTPRYLIKTRGQQVTLSCSPISGHRSVSWYQQTPGQGLQFLFEYFSETQRNKGNFPGRFSGRQFSNSRSEMNVSTLELGDSALYLCASSLRSASEGYEQYFGPGTRLTVT.

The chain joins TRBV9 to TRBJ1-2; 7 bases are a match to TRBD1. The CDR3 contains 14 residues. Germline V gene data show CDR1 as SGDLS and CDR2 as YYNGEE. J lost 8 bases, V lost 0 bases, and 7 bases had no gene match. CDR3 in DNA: TGTGCCAGCAGCGTAGGTTCTGTAGGGGGCGGCTACACCTTC. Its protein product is CASSVGSVGGGYTF.

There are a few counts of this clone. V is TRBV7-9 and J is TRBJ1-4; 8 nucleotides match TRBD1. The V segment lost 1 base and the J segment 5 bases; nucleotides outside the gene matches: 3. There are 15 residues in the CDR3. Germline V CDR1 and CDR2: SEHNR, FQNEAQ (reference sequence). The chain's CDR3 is CASSLGDRGNEKLFF. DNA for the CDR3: TGTGCCAGCAGCTTAGGAGACAGGGGAAATGAAAAACTGTTTTTT.

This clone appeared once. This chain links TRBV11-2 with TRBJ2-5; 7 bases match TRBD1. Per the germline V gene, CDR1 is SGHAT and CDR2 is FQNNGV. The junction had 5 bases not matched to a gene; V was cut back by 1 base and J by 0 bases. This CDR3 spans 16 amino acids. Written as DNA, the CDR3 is TGTGCCAGCAGCTTAGGGACAGGATCTTACCAAGAGACCCAGTACTTC. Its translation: CASSLGTGSYQETQYF.

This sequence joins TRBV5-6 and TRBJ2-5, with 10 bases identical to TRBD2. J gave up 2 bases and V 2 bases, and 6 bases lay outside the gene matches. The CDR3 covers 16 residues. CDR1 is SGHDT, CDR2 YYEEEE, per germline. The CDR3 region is CASSFGLAEHQETQYF. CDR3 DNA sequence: TGTGCCAGCAGCTTTGGACTAGCGGAGCATCAAGAGACCCAGTACTTC.

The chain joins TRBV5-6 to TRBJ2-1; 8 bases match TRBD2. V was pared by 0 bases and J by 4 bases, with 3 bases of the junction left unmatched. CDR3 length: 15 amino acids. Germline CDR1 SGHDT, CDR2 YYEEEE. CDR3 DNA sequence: TGTGCCAGCAGCTTGGCGACGGGGGGGTACAATGAGCAGTTCTTC. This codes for CASSLATGGYNEQFF.

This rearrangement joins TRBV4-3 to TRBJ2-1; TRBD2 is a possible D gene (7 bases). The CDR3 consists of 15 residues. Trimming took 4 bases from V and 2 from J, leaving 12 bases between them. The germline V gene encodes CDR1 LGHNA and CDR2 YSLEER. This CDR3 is CASSPSGGPYNEQFF. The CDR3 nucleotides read TGCGCCAGCAGCCCTTCCGGGGGGCCCTACAATGAGCAGTTCTTC.

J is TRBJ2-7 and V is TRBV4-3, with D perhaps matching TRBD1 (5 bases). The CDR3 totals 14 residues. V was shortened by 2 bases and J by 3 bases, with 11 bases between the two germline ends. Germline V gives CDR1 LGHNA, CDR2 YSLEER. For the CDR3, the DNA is TGCGCCAGCAGCCAATCGGCAGGGCGCTACGAGCAGTACTTC. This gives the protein CASSQSAGRYEQYF.

CDR3 sequence: CASGTGTYEQYF. The CDR3 bases are TGCGCCAGCGGGACAGGGACCTACGAGCAGTACTTC. The J gene is TRBJ2-7, the V gene TRBV10-1; TRBD1 agrees at 9 bases. Per germline, CDR1 WNHNN and CDR2 SYGVQD (reference sequence). CDR3 length: 12 amino acids. J gave up 2 bases and V 8 bases, and 1 base lay outside the gene matches.

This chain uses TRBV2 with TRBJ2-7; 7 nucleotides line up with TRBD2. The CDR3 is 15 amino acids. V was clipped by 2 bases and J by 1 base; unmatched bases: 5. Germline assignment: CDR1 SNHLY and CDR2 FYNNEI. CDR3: CASSETGLSSYEQYF. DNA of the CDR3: TGTGCCAGCAGTGAAACGGGACTATCGTCCTACGAGCAGTACTTC.

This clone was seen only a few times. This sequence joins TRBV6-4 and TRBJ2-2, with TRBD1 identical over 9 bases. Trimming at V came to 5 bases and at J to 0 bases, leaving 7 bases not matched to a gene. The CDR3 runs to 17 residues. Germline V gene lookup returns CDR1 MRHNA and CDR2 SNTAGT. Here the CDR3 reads CASSRAGTGSNTGELFF. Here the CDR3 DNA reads TGTGCCAGCAGTCGCGCCGGGACAGGGTCGAACACCGGGGAGCTGTTTTTT.

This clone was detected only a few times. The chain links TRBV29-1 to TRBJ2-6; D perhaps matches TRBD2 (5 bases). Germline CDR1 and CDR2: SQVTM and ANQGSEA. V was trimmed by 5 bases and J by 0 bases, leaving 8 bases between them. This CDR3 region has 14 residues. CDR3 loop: CSVRGSSGANVLTF. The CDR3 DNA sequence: TGCAGCGTTCGGGGAAGCTCTGGGGCCAACGTCCTGACTTTC.

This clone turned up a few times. The CDR3: CASSLARGGLNEQFF. The CDR3 DNA sequence: TGTGCCAGCAGCTTAGCGCGGGGGGGCCTCAATGAGCAGTTCTTC. The rearrangement joins TRBV7-2 to TRBJ2-1, with 9 bases that match TRBD2. V dropped 0 bases and J dropped 6; count of bases not matched to a gene: 3. The CDR3 is 15 amino acids. Germline loops: CDR1 SGHTA, CDR2 FQGNSA.

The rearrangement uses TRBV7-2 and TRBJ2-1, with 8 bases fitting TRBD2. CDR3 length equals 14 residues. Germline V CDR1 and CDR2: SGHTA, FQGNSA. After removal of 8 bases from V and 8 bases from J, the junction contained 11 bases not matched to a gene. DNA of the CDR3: TGTGCCAGCTCCCGGGGGGTCGGGGGGGATGAGCAGTTCTTC. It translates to CASSRGVGGDEQFF. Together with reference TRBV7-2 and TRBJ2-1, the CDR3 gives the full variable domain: GAGVSQSPSNKVTEKGKDVELRCDPISGHTALYWYRQSLGQGLEFLIYFQGNSAPDKSGLPSDRFSAERTGGSVSTLTIQRTQQEDSAVYLCASSRGVGGDEQFFGPGTRLTVL.

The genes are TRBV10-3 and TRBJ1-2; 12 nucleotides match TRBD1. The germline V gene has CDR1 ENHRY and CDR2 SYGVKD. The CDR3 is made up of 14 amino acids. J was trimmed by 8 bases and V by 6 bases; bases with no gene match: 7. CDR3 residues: CAIRGQGAGKGYTF. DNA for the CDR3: TGTGCCATCAGGGGACAGGGGGCGGGAAAGGGCTACACCTTC.